This TCR beta chain was captured in a study of CD8 T cells in ankylosing spondylitis. Study results and limitations: Ankylosing spondylitis blood seemed to carry a telltale TCR beta motif made of fewer than ten highly homologous variants.

The CDR3 contains 18 residues. The junction had 17 bases not matched to a gene; V was cut back by 3 bases and J by 4 bases. The V gene's germline CDR1 is MGHDK and CDR2 SYGVNS. As concerns this clonotype: As yet, its antigen is unknown.

TCRdb reprocessed the 5' RACE reads with MiXCR, giving one entry per CDR3 protein. The table has about 750,000 distinct CDR3 sequences, roughly 20% seen once. Sequencing was performed on blood, either unsorted or a sorted T cell fraction (not recorded which). The source is a male donor with ankylosing spondylitis. The rearrangement uses TRBV25-1 and TRBJ1-2; TRBD1 matches at 7 bases. The CDR3 loop is CASSDSRGSKAEFYGYTF. DNA of the CDR3: TGTGCCAGCAGTGATAGCAGGGGGTCCAAGGCCGAATTCTATGGCTACACCTTC.